Listed here is a single TCR beta chain. This specimen belongs to a study of blood T cell repertoires in COVID-19. The overall study: T cells, B-cell-depleted T cells, or PBMCs supplied cDNA or gDNA.

Sequencing used immunoSEQ multiplex PCR; TCRdb keeps in-frame clones, though not all of them. The repertoire holds 410,000 or so clones, about nine tenths seen once, with 1.4% in the top ten. The receptor was isolated from a woman aged 25 to 39 with active or convalescent COVID-19. Sequenced material: peripheral blood.

CDR3 nucleotide sequence: TGTGCCAGCAGTTCAATGAGGGCAGGCGAAAAACTGTTTTTT. It codes for CASSSMRAGEKLFF. V is TRBV5-5 and J is TRBJ1-4; unclear D gene. This CDR3 spans 14 amino acids. The ends were cut back, 5 bases at V and 8 bases at J, with 16 bases in the middle. Per the germline V gene, CDR1 is SGHKS and CDR2 is YYEKEE (reference sequence).